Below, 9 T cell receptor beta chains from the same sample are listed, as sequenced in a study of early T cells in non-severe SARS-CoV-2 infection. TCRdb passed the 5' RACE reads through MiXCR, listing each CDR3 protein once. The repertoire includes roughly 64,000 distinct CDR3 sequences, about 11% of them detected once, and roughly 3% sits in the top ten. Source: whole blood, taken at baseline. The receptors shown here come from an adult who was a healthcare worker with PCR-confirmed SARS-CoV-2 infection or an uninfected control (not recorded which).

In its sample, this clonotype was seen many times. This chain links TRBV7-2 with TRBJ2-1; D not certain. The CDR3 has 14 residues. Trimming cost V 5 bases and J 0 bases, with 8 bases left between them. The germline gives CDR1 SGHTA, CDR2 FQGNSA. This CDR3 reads CASSRPGSYNEQFF. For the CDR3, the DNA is TGTGCCAGCAGCCGCCCGGGCTCCTACAATGAGCAGTTCTTC.

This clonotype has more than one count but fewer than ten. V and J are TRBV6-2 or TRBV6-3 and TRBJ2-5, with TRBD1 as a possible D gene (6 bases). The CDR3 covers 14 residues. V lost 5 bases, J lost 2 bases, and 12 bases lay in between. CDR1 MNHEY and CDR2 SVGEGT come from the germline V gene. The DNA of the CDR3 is TGTGCCAGCAGTGACAGGCCTCTACAAGAGACCCAGTACTTC. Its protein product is CASSDRPLQETQYF.

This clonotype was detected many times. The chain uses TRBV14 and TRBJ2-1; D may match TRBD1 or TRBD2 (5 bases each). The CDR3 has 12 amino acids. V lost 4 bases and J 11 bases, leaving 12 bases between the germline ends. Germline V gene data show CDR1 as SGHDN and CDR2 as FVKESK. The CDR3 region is CASSLARDQQFF. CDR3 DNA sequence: TGTGCCAGCAGCCTAGCCCGGGACCAGCAGTTCTTC.

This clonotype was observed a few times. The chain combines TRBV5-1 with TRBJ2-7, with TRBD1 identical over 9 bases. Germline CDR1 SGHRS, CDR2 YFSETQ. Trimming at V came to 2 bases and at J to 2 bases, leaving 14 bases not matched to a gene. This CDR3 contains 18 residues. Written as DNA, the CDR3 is TGCGCCAGCAGCTTAGCACACCTGGACAGGGGACAGGCCTACGAGCAGTACTTC. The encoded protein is CASSLAHLDRGQAYEQYF.

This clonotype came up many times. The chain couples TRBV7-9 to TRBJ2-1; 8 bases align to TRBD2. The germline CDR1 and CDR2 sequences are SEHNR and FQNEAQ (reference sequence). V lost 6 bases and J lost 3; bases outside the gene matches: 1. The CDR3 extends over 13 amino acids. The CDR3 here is CASRAGGYNEQFF. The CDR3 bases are TGTGCCAGCAGGGCGGGGGGCTACAATGAGCAGTTCTTC.

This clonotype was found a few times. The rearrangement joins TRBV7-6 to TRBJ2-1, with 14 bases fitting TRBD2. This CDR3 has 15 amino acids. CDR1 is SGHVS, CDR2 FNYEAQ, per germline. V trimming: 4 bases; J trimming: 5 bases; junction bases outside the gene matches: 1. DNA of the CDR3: TGTGCCAGCAGCTGGGGACTAGCGGGGGACAATGAGCAGTTCTTC. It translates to CASSWGLAGDNEQFF.

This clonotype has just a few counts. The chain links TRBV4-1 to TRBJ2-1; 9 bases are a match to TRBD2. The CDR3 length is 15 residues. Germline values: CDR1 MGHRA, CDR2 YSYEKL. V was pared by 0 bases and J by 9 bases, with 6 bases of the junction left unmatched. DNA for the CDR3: TGCGCCAGCAGCCAAGATCCCGGGACTAGCACTGAGCAGTTCTTC. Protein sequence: CASSQDPGTSTEQFF.

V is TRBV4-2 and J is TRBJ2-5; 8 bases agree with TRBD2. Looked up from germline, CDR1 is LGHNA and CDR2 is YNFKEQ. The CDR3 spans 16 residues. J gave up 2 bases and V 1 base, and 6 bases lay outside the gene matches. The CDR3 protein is CASSQGVSSGQETQYF. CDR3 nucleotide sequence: TGTGCCAGCAGCCAAGGGGTCTCTAGCGGGCAAGAGACCCAGTACTTC.

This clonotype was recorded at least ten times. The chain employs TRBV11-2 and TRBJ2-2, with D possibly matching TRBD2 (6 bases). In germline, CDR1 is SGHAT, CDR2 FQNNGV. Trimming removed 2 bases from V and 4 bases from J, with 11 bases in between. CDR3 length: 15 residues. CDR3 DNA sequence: TGTGCCAGCAGCTTACTCGTGGGAGGCACCGGGGAGCTGTTTTTT. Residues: CASSLLVGGTGELFF.